This T cell receptor (beta chain) was captured by sequencing in a study of beta chain features in type 1 diabetes. This clone was detected a few times. The antigen is not known. Other DNA sequences in the sample encode the same CDR3. V shed 2 bases and J shed 5 bases, with 6 bases lying between them. From germline, CDR1 is MDHEN and CDR2 SYDVKM. The CDR3 loop spans 12 amino acids. Whole-study findings and limits: PCR might favor shorter templates, equally in patients and controls. Type 1 diabetes patients showed a moderate but significant shortening of TCRB CDR3s in all four CD4+ subsets. Researchers reported that naive, central memory and Treg TCRB repertoires appeared more similar in patients than in healthy donors.

Expressed TCRB transcripts were sequenced because the isolated RNA had all been reverse transcribed beforehand. Here immunoSEQ multiplex PCR was the method, and the copy in TCRdb shows in-frame clones only, minus some. The sample shows a few hundred thousand clones, roughly a tenth of them seen only once. The sequenced sample consisted of central memory CD4+ T cells from blood. The chain uses TRBV28 and TRBJ1-1, with D uncertain. The origin of this receptor is a man aged 25 to 40 with type 1 diabetes. CDR3 in amino acids: CASSLVRTEAFF. DNA of the CDR3: TGTGCCAGCAGTTTAGTGCGAACTGAAGCTTTCTTT.